This T cell receptor (beta chain) is from a study of regulatory T cells in long-lasting Graves disease. Study findings and constraints: Lower TCR diversity was seen in persistent Graves' patients than in newly diagnosed ones.

Note on this clonotype: No antigen is known for it.

In building TCR beta libraries, iRepertoire HTBI primers were used together with Arm-PCR of CDR3 regions. MiXCR, applied by TCRdb to the multiplex PCR reads, yields one record per CDR3 protein. The table records approximately 400,000 distinct CDR3 sequences, 15% of them present only once. The sample's time point: newly diagnosed GD, antithyroid drugs for less than 3 months. Generation of the TCR library employed RNA extracted from PBMCs. Germline V gene data show CDR1 as LGHDT and CDR2 as YNNKEL (reference sequence). The germline V and J ends were trimmed by 1 base and 4 bases, with 13 bases remaining between them. This CDR3 is built from 16 residues. This same sample was also taken into another study, of T cells in Graves' hyperthyroidism and ophthalmopathy. From that paper: The hyperthyroidism patients had all been newly diagnosed, and their disease duration was under 2 months. Their ages ranged from 18 to 65 years. Using the HTBI primer set, a first-round RT-PCR was run on the TCR CDR3. Also found in blood were most expanded thyroid clonotypes above 0.001.

Specimen: peripheral blood mononuclear cells (PBMCs), collected at new diagnosis, from a patient treated with antithyroid drugs. This TCR was sampled from a woman in her 40s with Graves disease. This rearrangement joins TRBV3-1 to TRBJ2-2; D perhaps matches TRBD2 (6 bases). The CDR3 DNA is TGTGCCAGCAGCCAAGTTACGGGGGTGACCACCGGGGAGCTGTTTTTT. Encoded protein: CASSQVTGVTTGELFF.